This T cell receptor beta chain emerged from a study of blood T cell repertoires in COVID-19 (dated by TCRdb to 2020 to 2021). With respect to the entire study: The collaborator samples originated in the United States, Italy and Spain and spanned the acute and convalescent phases of COVID-19. The material from the prospective study consisted of cDNA or gDNA derived from T cells, B-cell-depleted T cells, or PBMCs. Subjects who had been exposed to COVID-19, were actively infected with it, or had recovered from it provided the deeply sampled blood TCRbeta repertoires that made up the dataset. The repertoires were released in a freely available public database intended as a resource for research on the immune response to SARS-CoV-2. The samples were drawn from the first 160 participants of the ongoing ImmuneRACE study and from some 1,300 subjects provided by 6 global collaborators. A de-identified subject ID, COVID-19 status, age in years and sex were almost always included in the sample metadata. HLA class I and class II types, where available, came from metadata supplied by the sample provider rather than from assay-based typing.

Whole blood was collected in K2EDTA tubes by collaborating institutions according to the institutions' own protocols. For TCRbeta analysis, collaborators shipped samples as frozen whole blood, isolated PBMCs, or DNA extracted from either of those sample types. To note about this clone: Which antigen it targets is not known. One base away there is no much larger clone; base qualities are not given.

What the study reported, not specific to this receptor: Clinical and demographic metadata were provided uncurated, with the amount varying by source and participant.

The germline V and J ends show losses of 5 bases and 7 bases respectively, and no gene match explains 4 bases of the junction. The CDR3 has 15 amino acids, counting the end cysteine and phenylalanine. The retained sequence is limited to the CDR3, 45 bases, with the frame set at the first base. CDR1 MDHEN and CDR2 SYDVKM are derived from the germline V gene. TCRbeta CDR3 regions were amplified from genomic DNA using the immunoSEQ Assay, a bias-controlled multiplex PCR. Regarding the original processing steps: The number of nucleated cells in each sample was estimated by amplification of reference gene primers within the assay. To quantify the absolute abundance of each unique TCRbeta CDR3 rearrangement, sequence reads were collapsed and filtered. Productive Simpson clonality was computed per sample as the square root of Simpson's diversity index over productive rearrangements. Drawn from immuneACCESS, this table holds only the in-frame rearrangements with V and J called that TCRdb kept. Clones are partly lost; checked studies trace under half to an unresolved V gene and leave the rest unexplained. V and J calls and clone size are those listed in that table; D and trimming were worked out from the DNA. The sample table contains 150,000 or so clones; only one count was recorded for 80% of them. The top ten hold roughly 0.58% of the sample.

The source material was peripheral blood. The clonotype originates from a man between 60 and 75 years old with acute or convalescent COVID-19. The chain joins TRBV28 to TRBJ2-1; 14 of the junction bases match TRBD2. CDR3 region: CASSRTSGRINEQFF. The sequence in DNA is TGTGCCAGCAGTCGGACTAGCGGGAGGATAAATGAGCAGTTCTTC.